A selection of T cell receptor beta chains follows, all from one sample in a study of blood T cell repertoires in COVID-19. The repertoire was sequenced with immunoSEQ multiplex PCR; TCRdb's copy has only in-frame clones and lacks some. This table has 100,000 to 150,000 clones, about 80% appearing once. The sample was peripheral blood. Receptor source: a man in his 60s with acute or convalescent COVID-19. The CDR3 runs from the conserved cysteine through the conserved F or W. D genes are given only for firm matches. Size is stated for part of the rows, as once, few or many counts, or as a class when the clone is expanded.

j_call d_call clone_size v_call cdr3_nt cdr3_aa
TRBJ2-2 TRBD2 . TRBV7-9 TGTGCCATTTTTCGATTTCTAGCGGCGAACACCGGGGAGCTGTTTTTT CAIFRFLAANTGELFF
TRBJ2-5 . . TRBV15 TGTGCCACCAGCGGAGCGCCGGGGGAGACCCAGTACTTC CATSGAPGETQYF
TRBJ1-1 TRBD1 once TRBV4-1 TGCGCCAGCAGCCATTGGATTAAGACAGGGGGAGACACTGAAGCTTTCTTT CASSHWIKTGGDTEAFF
TRBJ1-5 . few TRBV2 TGTGCCAGCAGAGGGGTGGCCAGGACGGTAGCTGGCAATCAGCCCCAGCATTTT CASRGVARTVAGNQPQHF
TRBJ2-2 . . TRBV24-1 TGTGCCACCAGTGACCCGAGCGGGTCCCACACCGGGGAGCTGTTTTTT CATSDPSGSHTGELFF
TRBJ1-2 . . TRBV27 TGTGCCACCGCGGCGGGGTACAACTATGGCTACACCTTC CATAAGYNYGYTF
TRBJ2-3 . . TRBV7-9 TGTGCCAGCAGCAGGGACTTGAGCACAGATACGCAGTATTTT CASSRDLSTDTQYF
TRBJ1-2 TRBD1 . TRBV6-5 TGTGCCAGCAGTTCTCACCGGGACAGGGAGTATGGCTACACCTTC CASSSHRDREYGYTF
TRBJ1-5 . . TRBV10-2 TGCGCCAGTCGGAGTGGCAATCAGCCCCAGCATTTT CASRSGNQPQHF
TRBJ2-4 . . TRBV7-9 TGTGCCAGCAGCTTAGTGCAGGACTTCCTAGCCAAAAACATTCAGTACTTC CASSLVQDFLAKNIQYF
TRBJ1-1 . . TRBV1 TGCACCAGCGTAGCCAAGGTCTCTGACGGCACTGAAGCTTTCTTT CTSVAKVSDGTEAFF
TRBJ1-5 . . TRBV10-2 TGCGCCAGCAGGATGGGAGGGGGCAATCAGCCCCAGCATTTT CASRMGGGNQPQHF
TRBJ1-3 . . TRBV7-9 TGTGCCAGCAGCTTAGCTGGTCCCGGCGGCTCTGGAAACACCATATATTTT CASSLAGPGGSGNTIYF
TRBJ2-5 . . TRBV3-1/TRBV3-2 TGTGCCAGCAGCCTAGGACTTGATCAAGAGACCCAGTACTTC CASSLGLDQETQYF
TRBJ2-1 TRBD2 . TRBV7-9 TGTGCCAGCAGATCTACTAGCGACGAGCAGTTCTTC CASRSTSDEQFF
TRBJ1-1 . . TRBV18 TGTGCCAGCTCACCACTTCAGGCCAGGGGTGGTATGAACACTGAAGCTTTCTTT CASSPLQARGGMNTEAFF
TRBJ2-5 TRBD1 . TRBV11-3 TGTGCCAGCAGCCTTAAGGGGGCTGGAGAGACCCAGTACTTC CASSLKGAGETQYF
TRBJ1-5 . . TRBV6-1 TGTGCCAGCAGTTCAACAGTCAATCAGCCCCAGCATTTT CASSSTVNQPQHF
TRBJ1-4 . once TRBV6-1 TGTGCCAGCAGTGAATTTTATAATGAAAAACTGTTTTTT CASSEFYNEKLFF
TRBJ2-7 TRBD2 . TRBV9 TGTGCCAGCAGCGTAGGTGGACTAGTCTACGAGCAGTACTTC CASSVGGLVYEQYF
TRBJ1-1 . . TRBV2 TGTGCCAGCAGTGAAAGATCTTCAGGGATGAACACTGAAGCTTTCTTT CASSERSSGMNTEAFF
TRBJ2-7 TRBD1 . TRBV6-1 TGTGCCAGCAGTGAGACAGGGATTGAGCAGTACTTC CASSETGIEQYF
TRBJ2-3 TRBD2 . TRBV18 TGTGCCAGCTCAGACTCGACGGGAGGGATAGATACGCAGTATTTT CASSDSTGGIDTQYF
TRBJ2-2 . . TRBV27 TGTGCCAGCAGTCCGACCCGGCTAGGAGGCACCGGGGAGCTGTTTTTT CASSPTRLGGTGELFF
TRBJ2-1 . . TRBV5-1 TGCGCCAGCAGCGAAGACCGGAGCTCCTACAATGAGCAGTTCTTC CASSEDRSSYNEQFF
TRBJ1-6 . . TRBV10-3 TGTGCCATCAGTGGGGGAGGAAGGTCACCCCTCCACTTT CAISGGGRSPLHF
TRBJ2-6 . . TRBV24-1 TGTGCCACCTCGGGATTAGACGCTCTCTCTGGGGCCAACGTCCTGACTTTC CATSGLDALSGANVLTF
TRBJ1-2 TRBD1 once TRBV9 TGTGCCAGCAGCCCACCCGGACAGGGCGTCAACTATGGCTACACCTTC CASSPPGQGVNYGYTF
TRBJ1-6 TRBD1 few TRBV28 TGTGCCAGCAGTTCAGGACAGGGGGAAGAATATAATTCACCCCTCCACTTT CASSSGQGEEYNSPLHF
TRBJ2-5 TRBD2 . TRBV28 TGTGCCAGCAGCCGAGCGGGAGCTCTAGAGACCCAGTACTTC CASSRAGALETQYF
TRBJ2-5 TRBD2 . TRBV18 TGTGCCAGCTCACCATCGGGAGGGGAGACCCAGTACTTC CASSPSGGETQYF
TRBJ2-1 . . TRBV7-2 TGTGCCAGCAGCTTTCTTTCCCAGGGTAGGCGCAATGAGCAGTTCTTC CASSFLSQGRRNEQFF
TRBJ2-7 TRBD2 once TRBV6-1 TGTGCCAGCAGTGCTGGGACTAGCGGGAGAAGGGGTAGGCAGTACTTC CASSAGTSGRRGRQYF
TRBJ1-6 TRBD1 . TRBV27 TGTGCCAGCAGTTACTACGGACAGGAGAATTCACCCCTCCACTTT CASSYYGQENSPLHF
TRBJ1-4 TRBD1 few TRBV6-5 TGTGCCAGCAGTTACCGGGGACAGGGAGGTGAAAAACTGTTTTTT CASSYRGQGGEKLFF
TRBJ2-2 . . TRBV30 TGTGCCTGGAGTCGGGGGAAATCCTCGCACAGATCAACCGGGGAGCTGTTTTTT CAWSRGKSSHRSTGELFF
TRBJ2-3 . . TRBV24-1 TGTGCCACCAGTGATTGGACGAGGGACACAGATACGCAGTATTTT CATSDWTRDTDTQYF
TRBJ2-3 TRBD2 . TRBV5-1 TGCGCCAGCAGCCCGAAGGGGACGGGAGGGCTCGCAGATACGCAGTATTTT CASSPKGTGGLADTQYF
TRBJ1-2 . . TRBV3-1/TRBV3-2 TGTGCCAGCAGCCACTTTTCACCGCCTACAGGGAACTATGGCTACACCTTC CASSHFSPPTGNYGYTF
TRBJ1-1 . . TRBV9 TGTGCCAGCAGCCCCTACCCAGACAGTTGGGGAGAAGCTTTCTTT CASSPYPDSWGEAFF
TRBJ1-5 . . TRBV28 TGTGCCAGCAGTTTACGAAGATCCGGGATTTTCGATCAGCCCCAGCATTTT CASSLRRSGIFDQPQHF
TRBJ1-1 TRBD1 . TRBV6-5 TGTGCCACCCAGGGGGGCAGCATGAACACTGAAGCTTTCTTT CATQGGSMNTEAFF
TRBJ2-7 . few TRBV18 TGTGCCAGCTCACCAAGAACAGACTACGAGCAGTACTTC CASSPRTDYEQYF
TRBJ2-7 TRBD1 . TRBV6-5 TGTGCCAGCACCGGGACAGGGGGCTACCACGAGCAGTACTTC CASTGTGGYHEQYF
TRBJ1-1 . . TRBV2 TGTGCCAGCAGGGTGGACTTTCCGCGGGGAGCTTTCTTT CASRVDFPRGAFF
TRBJ2-1 . . TRBV20-1 TGCAGTGCTAGGAGCGGACCAGGGCAGTTCTTC CSARSGPGQFF
TRBJ1-2 TRBD1 . TRBV6-5 TGTGCCAGCACAACCCAACAGGGGGGCTATGGCTACACCTTC CASTTQQGGYGYTF
TRBJ2-7 TRBD2 . TRBV29-1 TGCAGCGTTGTTCTAGCGGGGTACGAGCAGTACTTC CSVVLAGYEQYF
TRBJ1-2 . . TRBV28 TGTGCCAGCACCCCAGGGGATCCTCTCACGGGCGGCTACACCTTC CASTPGDPLTGGYTF
TRBJ2-1 . medium-sized TRBV4-1 TGCGCCAGCAGCCAAGTACGGCCAGGAATCAATGAGCAGTTCTTC CASSQVRPGINEQFF
TRBJ1-1 . . TRBV2 TGTGCCAGCAGTGAAGCCAGGCGGGGGTGGAACACTGAAGCTTTCTTT CASSEARRGWNTEAFF
TRBJ1-1 TRBD1 . TRBV30 TGTGCCTGGAGACTGACAGGGGGGACTGAAGCTTTCTTT CAWRLTGGTEAFF